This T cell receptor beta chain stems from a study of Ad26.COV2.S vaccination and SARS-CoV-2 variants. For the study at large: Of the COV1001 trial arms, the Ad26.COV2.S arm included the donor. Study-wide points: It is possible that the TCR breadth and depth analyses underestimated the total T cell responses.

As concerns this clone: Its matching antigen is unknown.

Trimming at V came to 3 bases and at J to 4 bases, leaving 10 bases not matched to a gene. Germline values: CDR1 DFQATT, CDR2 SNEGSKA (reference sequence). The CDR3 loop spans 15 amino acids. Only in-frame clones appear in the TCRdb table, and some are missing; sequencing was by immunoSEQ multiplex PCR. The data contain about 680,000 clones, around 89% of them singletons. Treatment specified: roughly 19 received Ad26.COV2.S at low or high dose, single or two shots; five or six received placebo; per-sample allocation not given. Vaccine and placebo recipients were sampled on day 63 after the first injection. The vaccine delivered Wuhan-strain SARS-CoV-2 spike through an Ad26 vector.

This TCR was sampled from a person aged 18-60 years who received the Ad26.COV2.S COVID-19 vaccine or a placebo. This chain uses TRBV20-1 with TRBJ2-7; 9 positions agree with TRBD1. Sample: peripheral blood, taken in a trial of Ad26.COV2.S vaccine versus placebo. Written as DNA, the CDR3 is TGCAGTGCTAGTCCCGGGACAGGGTATGTGTACGAGCAGTACTTC. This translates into CSASPGTGYVYEQYF.